This T cell receptor beta chain appears in the sequencing data of a study of T cell responses to AZD1222 COVID-19 vaccine listed by TCRdb under 2021. At the level of the whole study: A total of approximately 240 trial participants underwent TCR sequencing, of whom roughly 210 had received two doses of AZD1222 and 26 had received two doses of the MenACWY control vaccine. Trial participants were enrolled into age subgroups of 18-55, 56-69 and 70-plus years, which contained approximately 150, 28 and 58 TCR-sequenced participants, respectively. General findings and caveats noted by the study authors: Epitopes outside the regions mutated in the B.1.351 and B.1.1.7 variants were reportedly recognized by nearly half of the unique spike-specific TCRs. Conclusions about previously exposed vaccinees are limited, since just five to seven AZD1222 recipients were seropositive for SARS-CoV-2 at baseline. The vaccine-associated CD4 TCRs covered the entire spike protein, and the dominant responses fell in regions 160-218 and 743-854. Because no day 14 peak-response samples were available, the repertoires could be characterized only after the peak T cell response. After two AZD1222 doses, spike-specific TCR breadth and depth were significantly higher than at day 0 and than in MenACWY recipients. In the small 56-69-year group, the increase in depth fell short of significance, most likely because of low power. Participants were mostly white British, with more females than males. The authors suggested clonal diversity may have been underestimated.

The sample's time point, from its label and the paper: about 28 days (+/-7) after the second vaccine dose. Because spike-specific TCR depth and breadth did not differ between the two schedules, AZD1222 recipients who got a second dose at roughly 4 weeks were pooled with those who got a second dose at roughly 12 weeks. Samples from vaccinated people were obtained from the UK trials COV001 and COV002, which included a single-blind randomized controlled phase 2/3 trial of AZD1222 (ChAdOx1 nCoV-19) in healthy adults. For TCRbeta chain sequencing, PBMC samples were collected from trial participants at day 0 and at day 28 after the second dose. Note on this clone: What this receptor recognizes is not known. The record has no base qualities; no much larger clone is one base away.

CDR1 SGHDN and CDR2 FVKESK are derived from the germline V gene. V lost 3 bases and J lost 8 bases, and the count of bases not matched to a germline gene is 8. The CDR3 spans 15 residues, from the cysteine through the phenylalanine. Only the CDR3 region is kept as DNA, spanning 45 bases read in frame from base 1. The CDR3 regions of human TCRbeta chains were subjected to immunosequencing. Concerning the study's data processing: Repertoire TCRs were checked for matches against a reference library of SARS-CoV-2-specific TCRs that had been generated using the MIRA antigen-specificity platform. Breadth meant the fraction of unique TCRs that were SARS-CoV-2-associated, whereas depth meant the fraction of total T cells that were SARS-CoV-2-associated. Using the MIRA data, each spike-specific TCR was assigned both to the spike region to which the TCR was reactive and to a CD4 or CD8 class. Log10-transformed breadth and depth values were compared by one-way ANOVA with Sidak's multiple comparisons tests. The table was pulled from immuneACCESS by TCRdb, which kept in-frame rearrangements only. Such tables lose some clones; where checked, under half of the loss comes from unresolved V genes, and the rest has no known cause. The D gene and trimming were derived from the DNA, and the V and J assignments and clone size from that table. The sample table holds roughly 140,000 clones, of which 92% were seen once. The ten largest clonotypes hold about 3.3% of the sample.

The TCR comes from an adult who received the AZD1222 COVID-19 vaccine. The sample in question was peripheral blood, obtained 28 days after the second AZD1222 dose. The rearranged segments are TRBV14 and TRBJ1-2, with 11 central nucleotides matching TRBD1. The CDR3 region reads CASSHLGQGAGGYTF. The sequenced DNA is TGTGCCAGCAGCCATCTCGGACAGGGGGCCGGCGGCTACACCTTC.